The present TCR beta chain was sequenced within a study of blood T cell repertoires in COVID-19. Overall study: Sites across the United States, Italy and Spain contributed samples from acute and convalescent COVID-19.

The Seattle patients joined while their infection was active and were tracked longitudinally afterward. Repertoires were generated with immunoSEQ multiplex PCR, while TCRdb's copy carries only in-frame clones and drops some. The sample has roughly 220,000 clones; 81% are singletons. V was shortened by 8 bases and J by 4 bases, with 23 bases between the two germline ends. The V gene's germline CDR1 is MNHNY and CDR2 SVGAGI (reference sequence). This CDR3 has 16 residues. This chain links TRBV6-6 with TRBJ2-5; perhaps TRBD1 as D (5 bases). This receptor was taken from a woman of 80 years or more with COVID-19, enrolled during active disease. What was sequenced was peripheral blood. The CDR3 is CASRITWGSGLETQYF. Here the CDR3 DNA reads TGTGCCAGCCGGATTACATGGGGCAGTGGGTTAGAGACCCAGTACTTC.